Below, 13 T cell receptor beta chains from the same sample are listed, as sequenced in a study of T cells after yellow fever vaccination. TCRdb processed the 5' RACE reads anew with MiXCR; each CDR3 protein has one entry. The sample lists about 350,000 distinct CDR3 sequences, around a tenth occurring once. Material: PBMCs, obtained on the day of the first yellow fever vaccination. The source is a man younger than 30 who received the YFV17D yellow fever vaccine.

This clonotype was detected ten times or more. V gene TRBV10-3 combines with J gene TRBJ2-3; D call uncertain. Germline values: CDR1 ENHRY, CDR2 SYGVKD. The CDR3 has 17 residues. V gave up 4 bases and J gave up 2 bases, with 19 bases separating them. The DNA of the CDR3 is TGTGCCATCAGTGGGCCGCTAGACGGTGGGCACACAGATACGCAGTATTTT. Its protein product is CAISGPLDGGHTDTQYF.

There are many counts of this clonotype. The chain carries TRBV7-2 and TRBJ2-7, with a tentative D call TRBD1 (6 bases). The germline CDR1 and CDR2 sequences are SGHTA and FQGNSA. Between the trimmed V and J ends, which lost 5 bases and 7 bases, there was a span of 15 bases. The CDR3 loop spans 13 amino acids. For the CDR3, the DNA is TGTGCCAGCAGCCCTCAGGGGCTGGGTGAGCAGTACTTC. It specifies CASSPQGLGEQYF.

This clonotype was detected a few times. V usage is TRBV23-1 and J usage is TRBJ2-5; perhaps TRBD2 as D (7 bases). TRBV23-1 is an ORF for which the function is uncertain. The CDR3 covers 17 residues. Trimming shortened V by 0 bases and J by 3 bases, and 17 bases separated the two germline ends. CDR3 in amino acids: CASSQSPAGAGKETQYF. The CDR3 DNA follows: TGCGCCAGCAGTCAATCGCCCGCGGGGGCCGGGAAAGAGACCCAGTACTTC.

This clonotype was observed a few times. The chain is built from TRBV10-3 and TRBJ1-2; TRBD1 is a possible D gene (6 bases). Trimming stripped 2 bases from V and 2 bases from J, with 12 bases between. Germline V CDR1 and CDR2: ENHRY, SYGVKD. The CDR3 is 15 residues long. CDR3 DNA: TGTGCCATCAGTGAGAGCCAGGGGCGGAACTATGGCTACACCTTC. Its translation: CAISESQGRNYGYTF.

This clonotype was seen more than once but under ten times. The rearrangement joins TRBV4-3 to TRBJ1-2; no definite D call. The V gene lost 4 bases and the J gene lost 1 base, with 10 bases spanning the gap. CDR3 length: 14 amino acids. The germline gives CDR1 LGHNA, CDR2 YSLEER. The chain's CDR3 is CASSPYEGNYGYTF. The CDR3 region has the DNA TGCGCCAGCAGCCCGTACGAGGGTAACTATGGCTACACCTTC.

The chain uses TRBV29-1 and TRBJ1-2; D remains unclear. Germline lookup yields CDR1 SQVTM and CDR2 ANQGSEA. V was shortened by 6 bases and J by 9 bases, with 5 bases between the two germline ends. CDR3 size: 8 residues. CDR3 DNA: TGCAGCGTCGGGAGCTACACCTTC. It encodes CSVGSYTF.

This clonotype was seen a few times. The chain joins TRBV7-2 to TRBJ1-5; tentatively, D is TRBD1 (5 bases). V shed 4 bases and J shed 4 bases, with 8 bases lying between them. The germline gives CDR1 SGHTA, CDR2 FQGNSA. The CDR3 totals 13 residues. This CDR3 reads CASSSRQNQPQHF. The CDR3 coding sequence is TGTGCCAGCAGCTCCAGACAGAATCAGCCCCAGCATTTT.

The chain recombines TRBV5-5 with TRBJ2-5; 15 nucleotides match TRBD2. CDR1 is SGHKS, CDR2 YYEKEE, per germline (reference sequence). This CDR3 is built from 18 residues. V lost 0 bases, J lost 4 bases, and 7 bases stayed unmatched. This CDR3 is CASSLGTSGGARSETQYF. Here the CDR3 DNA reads TGTGCCAGCAGCTTGGGGACTAGCGGGGGGGCCCGGTCAGAGACCCAGTACTTC.

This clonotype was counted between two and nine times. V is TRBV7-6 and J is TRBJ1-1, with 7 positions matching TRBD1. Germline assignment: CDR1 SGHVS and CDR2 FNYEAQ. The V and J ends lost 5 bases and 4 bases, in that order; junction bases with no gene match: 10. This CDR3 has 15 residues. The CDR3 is CASSGEGASFTEAFF. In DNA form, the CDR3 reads TGTGCCAGCAGCGGCGAGGGGGCCTCGTTCACTGAAGCTTTCTTT.

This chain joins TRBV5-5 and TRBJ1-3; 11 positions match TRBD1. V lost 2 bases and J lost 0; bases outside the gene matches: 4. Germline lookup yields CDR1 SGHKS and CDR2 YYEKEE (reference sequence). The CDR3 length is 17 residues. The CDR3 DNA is TGTGCCAGCAGCTTTGTGGACAGGGGGCTCTCTGGAAACACCATATATTTT. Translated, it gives CASSFVDRGLSGNTIYF.

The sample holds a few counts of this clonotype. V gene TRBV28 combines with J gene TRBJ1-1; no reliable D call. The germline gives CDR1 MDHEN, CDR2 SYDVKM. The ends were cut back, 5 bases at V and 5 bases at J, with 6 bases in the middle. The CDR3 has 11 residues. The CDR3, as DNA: TGTGCCAGCAGTGCGTGGACTGAAGCTTTCTTT. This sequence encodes CASSAWTEAFF.

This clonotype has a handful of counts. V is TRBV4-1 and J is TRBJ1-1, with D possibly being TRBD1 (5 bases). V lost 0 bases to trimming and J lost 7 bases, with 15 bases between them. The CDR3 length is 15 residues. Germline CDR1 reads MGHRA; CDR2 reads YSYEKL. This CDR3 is CASSQEGPGRGEAFF. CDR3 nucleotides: TGCGCCAGCAGCCAAGAGGGCCCGGGGCGAGGTGAAGCTTTCTTT.

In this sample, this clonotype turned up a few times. Here the CDR3 DNA reads TGTGCCAGTTCCGGGACAACGGCCTACGAGCAGTACTTC. Translated, it gives CASSGTTAYEQYF. V is TRBV19 and J is TRBJ2-7; a weak D match, TRBD1 (6 bases). This CDR3 has 13 amino acids. Germline CDR1 and CDR2: LNHDA and SQIVND (reference sequence). Between the trimmed V and J ends, which lost 8 bases and 2 bases, there was a span of 13 bases.